The present TCR beta chain was sequenced within a study of blood T cells in healthy people across ages. The authors ran a second PCR of roughly 6 to 12 cycles using a sample-barcoded 5' primer and a J-beta primer mix. Tags on each cDNA molecule came from a template-switch adaptor with 12 random nucleotides. In TCRdb, the 5' RACE reads were re-called with MiXCR into one record per CDR3 protein. The data contain approximately 1,000,000 distinct CDR3 sequences, under 45% of them singletons. This clonotype was observed a handful of times. The CDR3 loop spans 13 amino acids. The germline V gene encodes CDR1 MNHEY and CDR2 SVGAGI. V was trimmed by 6 bases and J by 1 base, leaving 9 bases between them.

This TCR was sampled from a woman aged 60-70 years in good health. Sequenced sample: blood. The chain links TRBV6-5 to TRBJ1-1, with D maybe TRBD1 (5 bases). CDR3 amino acids: CASRNGANTEAFF. DNA of the CDR3: TGTGCCAGCAGGAATGGGGCGAACACTGAAGCTTTCTTT.